This entry features one T cell receptor beta chain sequence. Per the original data handling: Scientists estimated how many nucleated cells there were by amplifying reference gene primers. The assay was immunoSEQ multiplex PCR, and TCRdb's table has in-frame clones only and misses some. D and trimming come from the DNA, and the V and J calls and clone size come from that table. The table lists 240,000 or so clones, more than 80% of them singletons, with 6.5% to 9% in the top ten. These data are taken from a study of blood T cell repertoires in COVID-19. Whole-study context: COVID-19 samples collected from the United States, Italy and Spain covered acute and convalescent phases. Nucleic acid was either cDNA or gDNA, and it came from T cells, B-cell-depleted T cells, or PBMCs.

Seattle enrolled patients during active infection and tracked them longitudinally. Material for sequencing was peripheral blood. The source of this sequence is a woman aged 80 or older with COVID-19, enrolled during active disease.

CDR3 DNA: TGTGCCAGCAGTGCATTCAAACAGAGCAATCAGCCCCAGCATTTT. Amino acids: CASSAFKQSNQPQHF. V and J are TRBV2 and TRBJ1-5, with unresolved D. Trimming left V 4 bases short and J 1 base short, with 11 bases between. CDR3 length equals 15 residues. Germline V gives CDR1 SNHLY, CDR2 FYNNEI. Complete variable domain (other parts from reference TRBV2 and TRBJ1-5): EPEVTQTPSHQVTQMGQEVILRCVPISNHLYFYWYRQILGQKVEFLVSFYNNEISEKSEIFDDQFSVERPDGSNFTLKIRSTKLEDSAMYFCASSAFKQSNQPQHFGDGTRLSIL.